This T cell receptor beta chain was identified during a study of blood T cell repertoires in COVID-19. Study-level background: Material from acute and convalescent COVID-19 was sourced from the United States, Italy and Spain. In each case, the material was cDNA or gDNA derived from T cells, B-cell-depleted T cells, or PBMCs.

The Seattle patients joined while their infection was active and were tracked longitudinally afterward. Data came from immunoSEQ multiplex PCR; TCRdb stores just in-frame clones and leaves some out. Of 200,000 or so clones in the sample, around nine tenths were seen once. The CDR3 extends over 13 amino acids. The V and J ends lost 2 bases and 3 bases respectively, with 5 bases between them. Germline V gene lookup returns CDR1 SGDLS and CDR2 YYNGEE. This sequence joins TRBV9 and TRBJ2-2, with unresolved D. Sequenced: peripheral blood. The sequence was collected from a man aged 50-60 years with COVID-19, enrolled during active disease. The CDR3 region is CASSVIDTGELFF. CDR3 DNA: TGTGCCAGCAGCGTCATTGACACCGGGGAGCTGTTTTTT.